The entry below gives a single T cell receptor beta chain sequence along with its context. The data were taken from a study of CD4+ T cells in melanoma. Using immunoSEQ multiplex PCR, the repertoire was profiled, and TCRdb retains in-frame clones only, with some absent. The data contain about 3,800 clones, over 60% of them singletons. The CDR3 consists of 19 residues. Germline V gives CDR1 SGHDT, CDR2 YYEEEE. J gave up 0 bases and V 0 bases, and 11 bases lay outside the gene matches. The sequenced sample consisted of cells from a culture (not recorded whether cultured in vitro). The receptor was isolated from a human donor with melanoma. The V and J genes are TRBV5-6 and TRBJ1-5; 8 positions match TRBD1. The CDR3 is CASSLDLEQGGDSNQPQHF. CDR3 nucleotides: TGTGCCAGCAGCTTGGACTTAGAACAGGGGGGTGATAGCAATCAGCCCCAGCATTTT.